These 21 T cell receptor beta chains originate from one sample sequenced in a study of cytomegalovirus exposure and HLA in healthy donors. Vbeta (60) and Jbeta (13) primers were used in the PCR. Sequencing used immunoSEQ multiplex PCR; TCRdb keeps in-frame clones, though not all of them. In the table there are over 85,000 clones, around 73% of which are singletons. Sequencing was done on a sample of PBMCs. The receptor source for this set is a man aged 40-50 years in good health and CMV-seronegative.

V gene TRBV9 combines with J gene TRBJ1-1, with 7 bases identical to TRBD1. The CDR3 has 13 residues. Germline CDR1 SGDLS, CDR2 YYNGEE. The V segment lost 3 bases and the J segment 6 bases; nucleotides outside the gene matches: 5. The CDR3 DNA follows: TGTGCCAGCAGCGCAAGAGGGGGCGCTGAAGCTTTCTTT. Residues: CASSARGGAEAFF.

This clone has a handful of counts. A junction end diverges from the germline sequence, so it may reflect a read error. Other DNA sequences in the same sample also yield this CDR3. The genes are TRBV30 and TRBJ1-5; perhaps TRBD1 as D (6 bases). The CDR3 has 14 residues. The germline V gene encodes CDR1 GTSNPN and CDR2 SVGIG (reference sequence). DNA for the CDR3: TGTGCCTGGAGTGTAGGGGGGGGCAACCAGCCCCAGCATTTT. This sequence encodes CAWSVGGGNQPQHF.

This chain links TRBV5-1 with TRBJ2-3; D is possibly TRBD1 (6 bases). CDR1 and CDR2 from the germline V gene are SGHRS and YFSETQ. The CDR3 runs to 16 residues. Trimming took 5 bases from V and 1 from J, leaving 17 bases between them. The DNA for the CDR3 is TGCGCCAGCAGTTTACAGGGTTTCGTTGGCACAGATACGCAGTATTTT. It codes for CASSLQGFVGTDTQYF.

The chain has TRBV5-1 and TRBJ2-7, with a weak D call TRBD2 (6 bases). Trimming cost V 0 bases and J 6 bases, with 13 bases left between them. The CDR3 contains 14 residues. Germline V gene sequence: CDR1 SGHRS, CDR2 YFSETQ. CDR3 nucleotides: TGCGCCAGCAGCTTGGCGGGCCGGGGAGGCGAGCAGTACTTC. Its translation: CASSLAGRGGEQYF.

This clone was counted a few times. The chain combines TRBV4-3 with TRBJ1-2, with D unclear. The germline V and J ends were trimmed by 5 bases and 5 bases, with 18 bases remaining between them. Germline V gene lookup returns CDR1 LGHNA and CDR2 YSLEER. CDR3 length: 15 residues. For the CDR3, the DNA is TGCGCCAGCAGCAGAAGTATGGGAGAGGAGTATGGCTACACCTTC. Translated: CASSRSMGEEYGYTF.

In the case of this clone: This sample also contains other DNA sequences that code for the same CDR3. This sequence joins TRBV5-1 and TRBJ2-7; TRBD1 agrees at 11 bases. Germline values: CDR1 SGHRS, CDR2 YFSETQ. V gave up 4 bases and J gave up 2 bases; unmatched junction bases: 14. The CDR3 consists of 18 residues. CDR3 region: CASSLTDRGPIYTYEQYF. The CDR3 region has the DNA TGCGCCAGCAGCCTGACGGACAGGGGGCCCATATACACCTACGAGCAGTACTTC.

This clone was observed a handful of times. The CDR3 is CASSTVRDYKGEQYF. The CDR3 DNA reads as TGTGCCAGTAGTACAGTCCGGGACTATAAGGGGGAGCAGTACTTC. V is TRBV19 and J is TRBJ2-7; 7 nucleotides match TRBD2. Germline V CDR1 and CDR2: LNHDA, SQIVND (reference sequence). The trim removed 4 bases at V and 7 bases at J, leaving 13 bases unmatched. The CDR3 extends over 15 amino acids.

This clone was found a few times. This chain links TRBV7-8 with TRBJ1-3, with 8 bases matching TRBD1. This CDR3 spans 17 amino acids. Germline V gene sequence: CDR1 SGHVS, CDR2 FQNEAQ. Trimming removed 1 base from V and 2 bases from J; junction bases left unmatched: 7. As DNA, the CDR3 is TGTGCCAGCAGCTTAGGGGACAGGCGCTTTACTGGAAACACCATATATTTT. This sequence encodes CASSLGDRRFTGNTIYF.

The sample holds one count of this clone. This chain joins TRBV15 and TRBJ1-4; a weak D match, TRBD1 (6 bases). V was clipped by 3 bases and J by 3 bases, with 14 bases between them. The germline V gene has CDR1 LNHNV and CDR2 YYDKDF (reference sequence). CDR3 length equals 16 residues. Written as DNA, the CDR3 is TGTGCCACCAGCAGCCGAAGGACAGCCCCTAATGAAAAACTGTTTTTT. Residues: CATSSRRTAPNEKLFF.

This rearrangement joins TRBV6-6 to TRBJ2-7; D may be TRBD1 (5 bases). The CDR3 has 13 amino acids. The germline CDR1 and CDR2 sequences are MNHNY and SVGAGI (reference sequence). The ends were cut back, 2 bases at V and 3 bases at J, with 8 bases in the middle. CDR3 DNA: TGTGCCAGCAGTTACGCAGGGATCTACGAGCAGTACTTC. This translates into CASSYAGIYEQYF.

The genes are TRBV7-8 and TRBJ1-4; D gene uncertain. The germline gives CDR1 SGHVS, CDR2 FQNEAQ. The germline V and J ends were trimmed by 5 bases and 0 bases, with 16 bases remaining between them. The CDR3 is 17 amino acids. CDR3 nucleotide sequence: TGTGCCAGCAGCCCCAGTTTCCAGAGGTCAACTAATGAAAAACTGTTTTTT. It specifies CASSPSFQRSTNEKLFF. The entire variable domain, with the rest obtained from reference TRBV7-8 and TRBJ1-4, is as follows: GAGVSQSPRYKVAKRGQDVALRCDPISGHVSLFWYQQALGQGPEFLTYFQNEAQLDKSGLPSDRFFAERPEGSVSTLKIQRTQQEDSAVYLCASSPSFQRSTNEKLFFGSGTQLSVL.

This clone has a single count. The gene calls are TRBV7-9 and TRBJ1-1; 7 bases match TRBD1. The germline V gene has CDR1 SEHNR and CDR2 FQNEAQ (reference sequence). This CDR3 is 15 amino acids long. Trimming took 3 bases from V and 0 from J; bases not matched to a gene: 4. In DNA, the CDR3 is TGTGCCAGCAGCTTGCACAGGGGAATGAACACTGAAGCTTTCTTT. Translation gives CASSLHRGMNTEAFF.

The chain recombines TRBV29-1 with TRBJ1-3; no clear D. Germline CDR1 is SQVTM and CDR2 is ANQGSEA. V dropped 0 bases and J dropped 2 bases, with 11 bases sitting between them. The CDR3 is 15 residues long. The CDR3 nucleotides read TGCAGCGTTGAAGATCCCGGGAGGCCTGGAAACACCATATATTTT. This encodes CSVEDPGRPGNTIYF.

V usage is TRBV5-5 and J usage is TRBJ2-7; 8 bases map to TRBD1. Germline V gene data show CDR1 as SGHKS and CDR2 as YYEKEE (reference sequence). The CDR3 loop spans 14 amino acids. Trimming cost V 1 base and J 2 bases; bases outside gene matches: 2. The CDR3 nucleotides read TGTGCCAGCAGCTTGATACAGGGGGCCTACGAGCAGTACTTC. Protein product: CASSLIQGAYEQYF.

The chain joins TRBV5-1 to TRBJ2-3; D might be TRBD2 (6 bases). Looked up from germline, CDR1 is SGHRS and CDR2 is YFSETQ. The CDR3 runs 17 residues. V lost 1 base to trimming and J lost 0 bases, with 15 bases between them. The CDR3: CASSLWFRGTSTDTQYF. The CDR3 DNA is TGCGCCAGCAGCTTGTGGTTTCGGGGGACGAGCACAGATACGCAGTATTTT.

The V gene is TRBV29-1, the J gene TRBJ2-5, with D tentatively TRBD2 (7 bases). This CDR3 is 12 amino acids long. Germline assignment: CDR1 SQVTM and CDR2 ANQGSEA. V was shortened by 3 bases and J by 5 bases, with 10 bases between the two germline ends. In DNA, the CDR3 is TGCAGCGTTGATGAGGGGGGGGAGACCCAGTACTTC. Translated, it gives CSVDEGGETQYF.

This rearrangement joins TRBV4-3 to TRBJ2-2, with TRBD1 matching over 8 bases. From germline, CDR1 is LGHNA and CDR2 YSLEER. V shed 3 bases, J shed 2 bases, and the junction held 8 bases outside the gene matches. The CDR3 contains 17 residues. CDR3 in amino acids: CASSHPTGTGNTGELFF. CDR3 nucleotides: TGCGCCAGCAGCCACCCTACCGGGACAGGAAACACCGGGGAGCTGTTTTTT.

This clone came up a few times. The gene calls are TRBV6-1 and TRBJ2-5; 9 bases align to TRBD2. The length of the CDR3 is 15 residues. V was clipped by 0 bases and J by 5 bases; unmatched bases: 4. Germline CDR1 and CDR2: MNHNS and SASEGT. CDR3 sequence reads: CASSEAAGTSETQYF. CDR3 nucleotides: TGTGCCAGCAGTGAAGCGGCCGGGACTAGCGAGACCCAGTACTTC.

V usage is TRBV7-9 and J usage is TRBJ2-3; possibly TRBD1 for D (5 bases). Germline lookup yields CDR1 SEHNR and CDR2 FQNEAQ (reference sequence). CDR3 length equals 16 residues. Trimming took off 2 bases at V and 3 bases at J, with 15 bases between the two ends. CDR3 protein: CASSLRRQGGTDTQYF. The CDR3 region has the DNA TGTGCCAGCAGCTTAAGGCGGCAGGGCGGAACAGATACGCAGTATTTT. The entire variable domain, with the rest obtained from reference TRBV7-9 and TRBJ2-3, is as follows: DTGVSQNPRHKITKRGQNVTFRCDPISEHNRLYWYRQTLGQGPEFLTYFQNEAQLEKSRLLSDRFSAERPKGSFSTLEIQRTEQGDSAMYLCASSLRRQGGTDTQYFGPGTRLTVL.

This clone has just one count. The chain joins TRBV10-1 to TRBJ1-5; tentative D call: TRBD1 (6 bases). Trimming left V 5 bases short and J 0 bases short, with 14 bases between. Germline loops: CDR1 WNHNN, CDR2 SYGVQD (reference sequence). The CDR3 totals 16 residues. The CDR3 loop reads CASSYRVPNSNQPQHF. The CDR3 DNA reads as TGCGCCAGCAGTTACAGGGTTCCGAATAGCAATCAGCCCCAGCATTTT.

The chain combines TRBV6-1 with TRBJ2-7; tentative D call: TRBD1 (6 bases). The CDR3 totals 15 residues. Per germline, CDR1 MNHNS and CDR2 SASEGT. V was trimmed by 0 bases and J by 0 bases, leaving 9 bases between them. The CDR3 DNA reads TGTGCCAGCAGTGAAGCGACAGGAAACTCCTACGAGCAGTACTTC. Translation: CASSEATGNSYEQYF.